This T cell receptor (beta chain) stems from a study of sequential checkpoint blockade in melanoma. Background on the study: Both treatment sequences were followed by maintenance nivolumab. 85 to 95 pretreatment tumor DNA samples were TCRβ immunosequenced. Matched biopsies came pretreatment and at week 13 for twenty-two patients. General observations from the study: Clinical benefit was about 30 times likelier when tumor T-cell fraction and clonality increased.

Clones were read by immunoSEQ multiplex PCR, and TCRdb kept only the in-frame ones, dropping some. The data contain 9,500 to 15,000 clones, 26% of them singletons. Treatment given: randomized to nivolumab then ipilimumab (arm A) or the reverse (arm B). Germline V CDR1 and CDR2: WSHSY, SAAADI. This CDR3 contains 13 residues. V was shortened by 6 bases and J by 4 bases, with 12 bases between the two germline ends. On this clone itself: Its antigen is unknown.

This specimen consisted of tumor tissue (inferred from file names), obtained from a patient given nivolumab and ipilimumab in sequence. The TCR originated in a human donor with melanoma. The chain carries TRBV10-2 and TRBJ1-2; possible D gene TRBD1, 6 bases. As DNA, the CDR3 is TGCGCCAGCAGCGCCCAGGGGCTCTATGGCTACACCTTC. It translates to CASSAQGLYGYTF.